This is a list of T cell receptor beta chains from one sample in a study of blood T cell repertoires in COVID-19. Profiling relied on immunoSEQ multiplex PCR, and the TCRdb table lists in-frame clones only, not all of them. The table shows around 61,000 clones, with about three quarters occurring only once. The material sequenced was peripheral blood. These TCRs come from a man older than 75 with acute or convalescent COVID-19. Each CDR3 is given with its conserved first and last residue. The D gene is left open where the match is weak. For some rows the clone size is stated as once, few or many, or as a class when expanded; others skip it.

TRBJ1-1 | TRBV7-6 | . | . | 15 | CASSPLSSGNTEAFF | TGTGCCAGCAGCCCCCTGAGTTCAGGGAACACTGAAGCTTTCTTT
TRBJ1-6 | TRBV19 | . | . | 13 | CASSPTVRDSLHF | TGTGCCAGTAGCCCGACGGTCAGAGACTCCCTCCACTTT
TRBJ2-7 | TRBV18 | . | . | 13 | CASSRVPGHEQYF | TGTGCCAGCTCGCGGGTCCCCGGTCACGAGCAGTACTTC
TRBJ2-1 | TRBV7-3 | TRBD2 | . | 14 | CASSLGTSFNEQFF | TGTGCCAGCAGCTTAGGGACTAGCTTCAATGAGCAGTTCTTC
TRBJ2-7 | TRBV6-6 | TRBD2 | once | 16 | CASSPPTSGTDYEQYF | TGTGCCAGCAGTCCCCCCACTAGCGGGACTGACTACGAGCAGTACTTC
TRBJ1-6 | TRBV4-2 | TRBD1 | . | 20 | CASSQAGTGGRSSYNSPLHF | TGTGCCAGCAGCCAAGCCGGGACAGGGGGCCGGAGCTCCTATAATTCACCCCTCCACTTT
TRBJ1-5 | TRBV2 | . | . | 13 | CASVDSLNQPQHF | TGTGCCAGCGTTGACAGTCTCAATCAGCCCCAGCATTTT
TRBJ2-7 | TRBV9 | TRBD1 | . | 15 | CASSLGQGASYEQYF | TGTGCCAGCAGCTTGGGACAGGGGGCCTCCTACGAGCAGTACTTC
TRBJ2-3 | TRBV6-4 | . | . | 13 | CASSDEASDTQYF | TGTGCCAGCAGTGACGAGGCCTCAGATACGCAGTATTTT
TRBJ2-3 | TRBV12-5 | . | few | 14 | CASGIGGFTDTQYF | TGTGCTAGTGGTATCGGGGGTTTCACAGATACGCAGTATTTT
TRBJ1-5 | TRBV20-1 | TRBD1 | . | 15 | CSASWSGQGGQPQHF | TGCAGTGCTAGTTGGTCCGGACAGGGCGGTCAGCCCCAGCATTTT
TRBJ1-2 | TRBV6-2/TRBV6-3 | . | . | 15 | CASSYLPDSRDGYTF | TGTGCCAGCAGTTACCTTCCGGACAGCCGCGATGGCTACACCTTC
TRBJ2-5 | TRBV5-4 | . | . | 13 | CASSQTAQETQYF | TGTGCCAGCAGCCAGACAGCACAAGAGACCCAGTACTTC
TRBJ2-3 | TRBV4-3 | TRBD2 | . | 15 | CASSQVTGGPDTQYF | TGCGCCAGCAGCCAAGTCACGGGAGGACCAGATACGCAGTATTTT
TRBJ2-6 | TRBV18 | . | . | 16 | CASSPPPGYGANVLTF | TGTGCCAGCTCACCGCCCCCAGGGTATGGGGCCAACGTCCTGACTTTC
TRBJ2-3 | TRBV24-1 | TRBD2 | . | 15 | CATSDSSGSTDTQYF | TGTGCCACCAGTGATTCTAGCGGGAGCACAGATACGCAGTATTTT
TRBJ1-6 | TRBV9 | TRBD1 | few | 15 | CASSGTGTENSPLHF | TGTGCCAGCAGCGGGACCGGGACAGAGAATTCACCCCTCCACTTT
TRBJ2-3 | TRBV15 | TRBD2 | . | 15 | CATSTVAGADDTQYF | TGTGCCACCAGCACAGTAGCGGGAGCGGACGATACGCAGTATTTT
TRBJ1-2 | TRBV5-1 | TRBD1 | . | 13 | CASSLQQGDGYTF | TGCGCCAGCAGCTTGCAACAGGGGGATGGCTACACCTTC
TRBJ2-1 | TRBV7-9 | TRBD1 | . | 14 | CASSFGQDYNEQFF | TGTGCCAGCAGCTTTGGACAGGACTACAATGAGCAGTTCTTC
TRBJ2-5 | TRBV12-3/TRBV12-4 | . | . | 13 | CASSPGLEETQYF | TGTGCCAGCAGCCCGGGACTCGAGGAGACCCAGTACTTC
TRBJ2-3 | TRBV24-1 | . | . | 16 | CATSDGQFLSTDTQYF | TGTGCCACCAGTGATGGACAGTTTTTAAGCACAGATACGCAGTATTTT
TRBJ2-7 | TRBV5-1 | TRBD1 | . | 15 | CASSFSTGGTYEQYF | TGCGCCAGCAGCTTCTCGACAGGGGGCACCTACGAGCAGTACTTC
TRBJ1-3 | TRBV6-6 | TRBD1 | . | 16 | CASSRRQGALGNTIYF | TGTGCCAGCAGTAGGCGACAGGGGGCGCTGGGAAACACCATATATTTT
TRBJ2-3 | TRBV7-3 | . | . | 12 | CASGRDTDTQYF | TGTGCCAGCGGGAGAGACACAGATACGCAGTATTTT
TRBJ1-2 | TRBV29-1 | TRBD1 | . | 17 | CSVLSYTPGTVFYGYTF | TGCAGCGTTCTCTCGTATACTCCCGGGACAGTATTTTATGGCTACACCTTC
TRBJ2-7 | TRBV2 | TRBD1 | few | 15 | CASSARDRVRFEQYF | TGTGCCAGCAGCGCCCGGGACAGGGTTCGTTTCGAGCAGTACTTC
TRBJ1-4 | TRBV7-8 | TRBD1 | . | 13 | CASSARDRNKLFF | TGTGCCAGCAGTGCCCGGGACAGGAATAAACTGTTTTTT
TRBJ2-7 | TRBV28 | . | . | 13 | CASTTSGGSEQYF | TGTGCCAGCACCACCTCGGGGGGCTCCGAGCAGTACTTC
TRBJ1-2 | TRBV14 | . | . | 15 | CASSQATGVHYGYTF | TGTGCCAGCAGCCAAGCGACAGGCGTGCACTATGGCTACACCTTC
TRBJ2-2 | TRBV11-2 | TRBD1 | . | 14 | CASSQTGAAGELFF | TGTGCCAGCAGCCAAACAGGGGCCGCCGGGGAGCTGTTTTTT
TRBJ1-6 | TRBV10-3 | . | . | 13 | CAISGQINSPLHF | TGTGCCATCAGTGGACAGATTAATTCACCCCTCCACTTT
TRBJ2-6 | TRBV6-2/TRBV6-3 | . | . | 16 | CASSWCESAGANVLTF | TGTGCCAGCAGTTGGTGCGAGTCCGCTGGGGCCAACGTCCTGACTTTC
TRBJ1-2 | TRBV7-2 | . | . | 14 | CASSLGGGGYGYTF | TGTGCCAGCAGCTTAGGCGGGGGAGGCTATGGCTACACCTTC